The sample holds many counts of the clone carrying this TCR beta chain. The CDR3 contains 15 residues. The germline gives CDR1 LNHDA, CDR2 SQIVND (reference sequence). V gave up 6 bases and J gave up 4 bases, with 16 bases separating them. Genomic DNA constituted the template upon which TCR beta VDJ and CDR3 profiling was performed. TCRdb fed the reads into MiXCR, producing one record per CDR3 protein. The sample contains 95,000 to 120,000 distinct CDR3 sequences, 50% to 65% of which appear only once. The data belong to a study of CD8+CD57+ T cells in acquired aplastic anemia. Sequencing was performed on sorted CD4+, CD8+, or CD8+CD57+ T cells (not recorded which) from PBMCs. The chain uses TRBV19 and TRBJ2-1; perhaps TRBD1 as D (5 bases). The sequence was collected from a human donor in good health, serving as a control. DNA for the CDR3: TGTGCCAGTAGCCCCGTCCAGGGTAATTACAATGAGCAGTTCTTC. Its protein is CASSPVQGNYNEQFF. Full variable domain (rest looked up from reference TRBV19 and TRBJ2-1): DGGITQSPKYLFRKEGQNVTLSCEQNLNHDAMYWYRQDPGQGLRLIYYSQIVNDFQKGDIAEGYSVSREKKESFPLTVTSAQKNPTAFYLCASSPVQGNYNEQFFGPGTRLTVL.